These T cell receptor beta chains were read from a single sample in a study of OX40 agonist ivuxolimab in advanced cancers. Here immunoSEQ multiplex PCR was the method, and the copy in TCRdb shows in-frame clones only, minus some. The sample shows roughly 48,000 clones, about 85% of them seen only once. Sequenced material: CD4+ or CD8+ T cells sorted from blood, taken in a trial of the OX40 agonist ivuxolimab. The receptors stem from an adult with an advanced solid tumor such as melanoma, head and neck, liver or kidney cancer. Each CDR3 is given with its conserved first and last residue. The D gene is left open where the match is weak. Not every row has a clone size; where given, it reads once, few, many or a size class.

V	D	J	size	length	CDR3	DNA
TRBV29-1	.	TRBJ1-2	.	15	CSVWIEGPRDYGYTF	TGCAGCGTCTGGATCGAAGGGCCCAGAGACTATGGCTACACCTTC
TRBV19	.	TRBJ2-4	.	14	CASSSNIAKNIQYF	TGTGCCAGTAGTTCCAACATAGCCAAAAACATTCAGTACTTC
TRBV21-1	.	TRBJ1-2	.	17	CASSKFWEQGRDYGYTF	TGTGCCAGCAGCAAATTCTGGGAACAGGGGAGGGACTATGGCTACACCTTC
TRBV2	.	TRBJ1-1	.	11	CASSTVVAAFF	TGTGCCAGCAGTACGGTGGTAGCGGCTTTCTTT
TRBV7-8	TRBD2	TRBJ2-3	.	14	CASSWTSRTDTQYF	TGTGCCAGCAGCTGGACTAGCCGAACAGATACGCAGTATTTT
TRBV11-2	TRBD2	TRBJ2-1	.	16	CASSLNGPSGGNEQFF	TGTGCCAGCAGCTTAAACGGGCCTAGCGGGGGGAATGAGCAGTTCTTC
TRBV14	TRBD1	TRBJ1-1	few	14	CASSLFGTGLEAFF	TGTGCCAGCAGCCTCTTCGGGACAGGACTTGAAGCTTTCTTT
TRBV10-3	.	TRBJ2-3	.	15	CAISESGSGTDTQYF	TGTGCCATCAGTGAGTCGGGTAGCGGCACAGATACGCAGTATTTT
TRBV5-1	TRBD1	TRBJ2-7	.	15	CASSLVVTGSYEQYF	TGCGCCAGCAGCTTGGTTGTGACAGGGTCCTACGAGCAGTACTTC
TRBV11-3	TRBD2	TRBJ2-3	once	16	CASSLGTSGRTDTQYF	TGTGCCAGCAGCTTAGGGACTAGCGGGCGCACAGATACGCAGTATTTT
TRBV10-2	TRBD2	TRBJ2-7	.	15	CASSERTRTHYEQYF	TGCGCCAGCAGTGAGAGGACTAGGACACATTACGAGCAGTACTTC
TRBV7-6	TRBD1	TRBJ1-2	.	17	CASSLDAGQGLSYGYTF	TGTGCCAGCAGCTTAGATGCGGGACAGGGATTATCCTATGGCTACACCTTC
TRBV6-1	.	TRBJ2-2	.	13	CASRLPWTGELFF	TGTGCCAGCCGCTTACCTTGGACCGGGGAGCTGTTTTTT
TRBV5-5	TRBD1	TRBJ1-2	.	16	CASSPTDRRPNYGYTF	TGTGCCAGCAGCCCAACGGACAGGCGACCTAACTATGGCTACACCTTC
TRBV9	.	TRBJ1-4	.	15	CASSVGSGRGEKLFF	TGTGCCAGCAGCGTAGGCTCGGGGCGGGGTGAAAAACTGTTTTTT
TRBV7-8	.	TRBJ2-5	.	14	CASSWTENQETQYF	TGTGCCAGCAGCTGGACAGAGAACCAAGAGACCCAGTACTTC
TRBV19	TRBD2	TRBJ2-7	.	15	CASSIDRAGGNEQYF	TGTGCCAGTAGTATAGATCGAGCGGGAGGGAACGAGCAGTACTTC
TRBV19	TRBD2	TRBJ2-4	once	20	CASSKESPGLAGVPKNIQYF	TGTGCCAGTAGTAAAGAATCACCGGGACTAGCGGGAGTCCCCAAAAACATTCAGTACTTC
TRBV9	TRBD2	TRBJ2-1	.	17	CASSVGLAGATYNEQFF	TGTGCCAGCAGCGTAGGGCTAGCGGGAGCAACCTACAATGAGCAGTTCTTC
TRBV29-1	.	TRBJ2-3	few	13	CSVGESGADTQYF	TGCAGCGTGGGGGAGAGTGGGGCAGATACGCAGTATTTT
TRBV2	TRBD1	TRBJ1-5	.	14	CASSEGEGQGPQHF	TGTGCCAGCAGTGAAGGGGAGGGACAGGGGCCCCAGCATTTT
TRBV28	TRBD1	TRBJ2-7	.	13	CASRHSTGFEQYF	TGTGCCAGCAGGCACTCGACAGGGTTCGAGCAGTACTTC
TRBV4-1	.	TRBJ1-2	.	14	CASSQESALYGYTF	TGCGCCAGCAGCCAAGAATCCGCCCTCTATGGCTACACCTTC
TRBV6-5	.	TRBJ2-1	.	16	CASSWGRPSSYNEQFF	TGTGCCAGCAGTTGGGGACGACCGTCCTCCTACAATGAGCAGTTCTTC
TRBV7-3	TRBD2	TRBJ2-3	.	16	CASSSRLAGVVDTQYF	TGTGCCAGCAGCTCGCGACTAGCGGGAGTGGTCGATACGCAGTATTTT
TRBV2	TRBD1	TRBJ2-7	.	16	CASSEQQGRPTYEQYF	TGTGCCAGCAGTGAACAACAGGGGCGCCCAACCTACGAGCAGTACTTC
TRBV19	.	TRBJ2-2	.	13	CASSIPGTGELFF	TGTGCCAGTAGTATCCCAGGGACCGGGGAGCTGTTTTTT
TRBV7-2	.	TRBJ2-1	.	14	CASSPDRFMNEQFF	TGTGCCAGCAGCCCAGACCGCTTCATGAATGAGCAGTTCTTC
TRBV7-9	TRBD1	TRBJ2-1	.	15	CASSSDRAVGYEQFF	TGTGCCAGCAGCTCCGACAGGGCCGTTGGCTATGAGCAGTTCTTC
TRBV27	TRBD1	TRBJ2-5	.	15	CASSLIRTGQETQYF	TGTGCCAGCAGTTTAATTAGGACAGGGCAAGAGACCCAGTACTTC
TRBV21-1	.	TRBJ2-7	.	13	CASTRGSSYEQYF	TGTGCCAGCACACGAGGGAGCTCCTACGAGCAGTACTTC
TRBV21-1	.	TRBJ1-5	.	16	CASSRDYTSSNQPQHF	TGTGCCAGCAGCAGAGATTACACGAGTAGCAATCAGCCCCAGCATTTT
TRBV5-1	TRBD1	TRBJ2-3	.	15	CASSPGQGSTDTQYF	TGCGCCAGCAGCCCAGGACAGGGTAGCACAGATACGCAGTATTTT
TRBV5-1	.	TRBJ1-5	few	13	CASSWQGGQPQHF	TGCGCCAGCAGCTGGCAGGGTGGTCAGCCCCAGCATTTT
TRBV7-9	.	TRBJ2-7	.	15	CASSLGTLDSYEQYF	TGTGCCAGCAGCTTAGGGACGTTAGACTCCTACGAGCAGTACTTC
TRBV11-2	TRBD1	TRBJ1-4	few	15	CASSLSGQADEKLFF	TGTGCCAGCAGCTTATCGGGACAGGCCGATGAAAAACTGTTTTTT
TRBV7-9	TRBD1	TRBJ1-6	.	15	CASSVWDSNNSPLHF	TGTGCCAGCAGCGTCTGGGACAGCAATAATTCACCCCTCCACTTT
TRBV10-2	.	TRBJ2-1	few	14	CASSAASVYDEQFF	TGCGCCAGCAGTGCTGCTAGCGTTTACGATGAGCAGTTCTTC
TRBV5-1	.	TRBJ1-6	.	14	CASSSEGPGSPLHF	TGCGCCAGCAGCAGCGAGGGGCCGGGGTCACCCCTCCACTTT
TRBV6-1	.	TRBJ2-1	.	14	CASSPTALGHEQFF	TGTGCCAGCAGCCCCACCGCGTTGGGCCATGAGCAGTTCTTC
TRBV18	.	TRBJ1-1	.	13	CASSPPGQTEAFF	TGTGCCAGCTCACCACCCGGACAAACTGAAGCTTTCTTT
TRBV19	.	TRBJ1-2	.	12	CASSGRSYGYTF	TGTGCCTCCTCCGGAAGGTCTTATGGCTACACCTTC
TRBV5-1	TRBD2	TRBJ2-7	.	17	CASSLSPGLAGTYEQYF	TGCGCCAGCAGCTTGTCCCCGGGACTAGCGGGAACCTACGAGCAGTACTTC
TRBV5-8	TRBD1	TRBJ2-3	.	15	CASSPGQLFADTQYF	TGTGCCAGCAGCCCGGGACAGCTTTTCGCGGATACGCAGTATTTT
TRBV6-5	TRBD1	TRBJ1-1	.	14	CASRQGAGYTEAFF	TGTGCCAGCAGACAGGGGGCAGGGTACACTGAAGCTTTCTTT
TRBV5-1	TRBD2	TRBJ2-3	few	17	CASSPGTSGRSTDTQYF	TGCGCCAGCAGCCCAGGGACTAGCGGGAGGTCAACAGATACGCAGTATTTT
TRBV19	.	TRBJ2-7	.	13	CASSFGRTGEQYF	TGTGCCAGTAGTTTCGGTAGAACTGGCGAGCAGTACTTC
TRBV9	.	TRBJ2-5	.	15	CASSVGVGGQETQYF	TGTGCCAGCAGCGTGGGCGTTGGAGGGCAAGAGACCCAGTACTTC
TRBV5-1	.	TRBJ2-5	.	15	CASTAEGGYQETQYF	TGCGCCAGCACGGCGGAGGGAGGCTACCAAGAGACCCAGTACTTC
TRBV7-2	TRBD2	TRBJ2-5	.	14	CASSRTSGSETQYF	TGTGCCAGCAGTCGGACTAGCGGTTCGGAGACCCAGTACTTC
TRBV5-1	TRBD2	TRBJ2-7	once	15	CASSTQASGTSSQYF	TGCGCCAGCAGTACCCAGGCTAGCGGGACTTCGTCCCAGTACTTC
TRBV5-1	.	TRBJ2-7	.	13	CASSTNRGGEQYF	TGCGCCAGCAGCACGAACAGGGGAGGCGAGCAGTACTTC
TRBV2	.	TRBJ2-7	.	15	CASSGGTESSYEQYF	TGTGCCAGCAGTGGGGGGACGGAGAGCTCCTACGAGCAGTACTTC
TRBV11-2	TRBD2	TRBJ2-1	.	15	CASSFTTGGLNEQFF	TGTGCCAGCAGCTTCACAACGGGAGGTCTCAATGAGCAGTTCTTC
TRBV6-5	.	TRBJ1-4	.	15	CASSSFSGAWGGLFF	TGTGCCAGCAGTTCGTTCTCGGGGGCCTGGGGGGGACTGTTTTTT
TRBV30	.	TRBJ2-7	.	11	CAWSVGYEQYF	TGTGCCTGGAGTGTGGGGTACGAGCAGTACTTC
TRBV25-1	TRBD1	TRBJ1-5	.	16	CASSIRDRYSNQPQHF	TGTGCCAGCAGTATCCGGGACAGGTATAGCAATCAGCCCCAGCATTTT
TRBV18	TRBD1	TRBJ1-1	.	14	CASSPQGGNTEAFF	TGTGCCAGCTCACCCCAGGGGGGGAACACTGAAGCTTTCTTT
TRBV29-1	TRBD2	TRBJ2-1	.	14	CSTAGTSGSLEQFF	TGCAGCACTGCGGGGACTAGCGGGAGTCTTGAGCAGTTCTTC
TRBV25-1	.	TRBJ1-3	.	15	CASSSQGGVGNTIYF	TGTGCCAGCAGTTCTCAAGGGGGTGTCGGAAACACCATATATTTT